Following are 14 T cell receptor beta chains from one sample sequenced in a study of regulatory T cells in long-lasting Graves disease. The sample's time point: newly diagnosed GD, antithyroid drugs for less than 3 months. PBMCs were the source of the RNA used for TCR sequencing. To make TCR beta libraries, researchers used iRepertoire HTBI primers and Arm-PCR of CDR3 regions. TCRdb redid the calling of the multiplex PCR reads with MiXCR, one entry per CDR3 protein. Here the sample spans roughly 610,000 distinct CDR3 sequences, around 16% being singletons. These sequences were also reported in another study, on T cells in Graves' hyperthyroidism and ophthalmopathy.

Sequences were derived from peripheral blood mononuclear cells (PBMCs), sampled at new diagnosis, from a patient treated with antithyroid drugs. These receptors were collected from a man younger than 35 with Graves disease.

This clonotype was seen more than once but under ten times. This chain joins TRBV7-3 and TRBJ2-1, with D perhaps assigned TRBD1 or TRBD2 (5 bases each). The CDR3 runs 15 residues. Germline V gene data show CDR1 as SGHTA and CDR2 as FQGTGA. V lost 2 bases to trimming and J lost 0 bases, with 8 bases between them. The CDR3 here is CASSLSRGSYNEQFF. For the CDR3, the DNA is TGTGCCAGCAGCTTATCGAGGGGCTCCTACAATGAGCAGTTCTTC. The full variable domain, its missing parts supplied by reference TRBV7-3 and TRBJ2-1, is GAGVSQTPSNKVTEKGKYVELRCDPISGHTALYWYRQSLGQGPEFLIYFQGTGAADDSGLPNDRFFAVRPEGSVSTLKIQRTERGDSAVYLCASSLSRGSYNEQFFGPGTRLTVL.

This clonotype came up a few times. This sequence joins TRBV28 and TRBJ2-7; 10 bases align to TRBD2. CDR3 size: 15 residues. Germline CDR1 MDHEN, CDR2 SYDVKM. V gave up 6 bases and J gave up 0 bases; unmatched junction bases: 5. Here the CDR3 reads CASRFGTSDSYEQYF. The CDR3 DNA follows: TGTGCCAGCAGATTTGGGACTAGCGACTCCTACGAGCAGTACTTC.

This clonotype was detected a few times. The rearrangement uses TRBV20-1 and TRBJ1-5, with D tentatively TRBD1 (5 bases). CDR3 size: 16 residues. V lost 0 bases to trimming and J lost 5 bases, with 17 bases between them. Germline loops: CDR1 DFQATT, CDR2 SNEGSKA (reference sequence). The DNA for the CDR3 is TGCAGTGCTAGAGATCGCCGGGGTCAGGGTTATCAGCCCCAGCATTTT. This codes for CSARDRRGQGYQPQHF.

This chain links TRBV5-1 with TRBJ1-5, with D hard to call. Per germline, CDR1 SGHRS and CDR2 YFSETQ. Trimming removed 0 bases at V and 3 bases at J, with 10 bases between. This CDR3 is built from 15 residues. The CDR3 coding sequence is TGCGCCAGCAGCTTGGGATCCGGACCCAATCAGCCCCAGCATTTT. The encoded protein is CASSLGSGPNQPQHF. The full variable domain, rest sourced from reference TRBV5-1 and TRBJ1-5, is KAGVTQTPRYLIKTRGQQVTLSCSPISGHRSVSWYQQTPGQGLQFLFEYFSETQRNKGNFPGRFSGRQFSNSRSEMNVSTLELGDSALYLCASSLGSGPNQPQHFGDGTRLSIL.

The chain joins TRBV6-2 or TRBV6-3 to TRBJ2-1; TRBD2 matches at 10 bases. J lost 0 bases, V lost 4 bases, and 9 bases had no gene match. The germline V gene encodes CDR1 MNHEY and CDR2 SVGEGT. The CDR3 extends over 18 amino acids. The CDR3 nucleotides are TGTGCCAGCAGTTCGGCTAGCGGGAGTTGGGGCTCCTACAATGAGCAGTTCTTC. Protein sequence: CASSSASGSWGSYNEQFF.

Concerning this clonotype itself: This may be a read error: a much more frequent sequence differs by one nucleotide. This rearrangement joins TRBV27 to TRBJ1-2, with 8 bases lining up with TRBD1. This CDR3 has 15 amino acids. V shed 7 bases, J shed 1 base, and the junction held 8 bases outside the gene matches. CDR1 is MNHEY and CDR2 is SMNVEV in the germline V gene (reference sequence). This chain's CDR3 is CASTVPTGVNYGYTF. The CDR3 bases are TGTGCCAGCACCGTCCCGACAGGGGTTAACTATGGCTACACCTTC.

This clonotype was observed many times. The genes are TRBV2 and TRBJ1-4; 8 bases are a match to TRBD1. This CDR3 region has 13 residues. V shed 6 bases, J shed 7 bases, and the junction held 4 bases outside the gene matches. Germline CDR1 and CDR2: SNHLY and FYNNEI. Written as DNA, the CDR3 is TGTGCCAGCAGGGTCCAGGGGGCTGAAAAACTGTTTTTT. Amino acids: CASRVQGAEKLFF.

In its sample, this clonotype was seen many times. The junction shows a germline mismatch at one end, possibly a read error. V is TRBV6-1 and J is TRBJ2-2; D might be TRBD1 (5 bases). The CDR3 totals 15 residues. Per germline, CDR1 MNHNS and CDR2 SASEGT. As DNA, the CDR3 is TGTGCCAGCAGTAAAGCCTCCAGGGAACCCGGGGAGCTGTTTTTT. This encodes CASSKASREPGELFF.

The sample holds many counts of this clonotype. This rearrangement joins TRBV27 to TRBJ2-2; maybe TRBD1 (6 bases). The CDR3 runs 15 residues. The V end lost 5 bases, the J end lost 5 bases, and 15 bases lay between the germline ends. Looked up from germline, CDR1 is MNHEY and CDR2 is SMNVEV (reference sequence). The CDR3 DNA is TGTGCCAGCAGTCCTGGGGCAGGGGTTACCGGGGAGCTGTTTTTT. It specifies CASSPGAGVTGELFF.

This clonotype was found once. This chain uses TRBV5-1 with TRBJ2-3; no firm D call. The CDR3 length is 15 residues. Germline V gives CDR1 SGHRS, CDR2 YFSETQ. Deletions cut 2 bases from V and 0 bases from J, with 10 bases between. The CDR3: CASSFQSPSTDTQYF. Written as DNA, the CDR3 is TGCGCCAGCAGCTTTCAGAGCCCTAGCACAGATACGCAGTATTTT.

The rearrangement joins TRBV7-9 to TRBJ2-7, with a weak D call TRBD2 (6 bases). Germline V gene lookup returns CDR1 SEHNR and CDR2 FQNEAQ (reference sequence). The CDR3 spans 15 residues. Trimming removed 7 bases at V and 2 bases at J, with 18 bases between. CDR3 residues: CASNGTGRSTYEQYF. CDR3 nucleotide sequence: TGTGCCAGCAACGGAACCGGGAGATCTACCTACGAGCAGTACTTC.

In its sample, this clonotype was seen many times. The rearrangement uses TRBV30 and TRBJ2-7; possibly TRBD1 for D (6 bases). There are 11 residues in the CDR3. Germline CDR1 and CDR2: GTSNPN and SVGIG (reference sequence). With 5 bases removed from V and 4 bases from J, the gap between germline ends came to 9 bases. The CDR3 sequence is CAWATGYEQYF. CDR3 DNA sequence: TGTGCCTGGGCCACAGGGTACGAGCAGTACTTC.

CDR3 sequence (DNA): TGCGCCAGCAGCTTGTTGGGACAGGGGGAAACCGGGGAGCTGTTTTTT. Protein product: CASSLLGQGETGELFF. The chain recombines TRBV5-1 with TRBJ2-2, with 11 bases lining up with TRBD1. The CDR3 has 16 residues. The germline CDR1 and CDR2 sequences are SGHRS and YFSETQ. With 1 base clipped from V and 5 bases from J, the junction kept 4 bases outside the gene matches.

The chain employs TRBV3-1 and TRBJ2-3, with D maybe TRBD2 (6 bases). CDR1 and CDR2 (germline): LGHDT, YNNKEL (reference sequence). Trimming removed 1 base at V and 5 bases at J, with 10 bases between. The CDR3 runs to 14 residues. CDR3 sequence (DNA): TGTGCCAGCAGCCAAGCGTCCGGGGGAGATACGCAGTATTTT. Translated, it gives CASSQASGGDTQYF.